The entry below gives a single TCR beta chain sequence along with its context. This entry belongs to a study of blood T cell repertoires in COVID-19. Study background: Researchers got acute and convalescent COVID-19 samples from the United States, Italy and Spain. Sample material is recorded as cDNA or gDNA derived from T cells, B-cell-depleted T cells, or PBMCs.

The germline gives CDR1 SNHLY, CDR2 FYNNEI. This CDR3 region has 14 residues. Trimming shortened V by 8 bases and J by 0 bases, and 13 bases separated the two germline ends. Per the authors' pipeline: Estimated nucleated cell counts came from reference gene primer amplification. Sequenced by immunoSEQ multiplex PCR; TCRdb stores in-frame clones only, minus some. V, J and clone size were drawn from that table, and D and trimming were deduced from the DNA. The repertoire holds some 290,000 clones, with approximately 89% as singletons. Sequences were obtained from peripheral blood. V usage is TRBV2 and J usage is TRBJ1-1; no clear D gene. The clonotype comes from a woman in her twenties or thirties with COVID-19, enrolled during active disease. CDR3 in DNA: TGTGCCAGCGAGGCGGGAACCATGAACACTGAAGCTTTCTTT. It translates to CASEAGTMNTEAFF.